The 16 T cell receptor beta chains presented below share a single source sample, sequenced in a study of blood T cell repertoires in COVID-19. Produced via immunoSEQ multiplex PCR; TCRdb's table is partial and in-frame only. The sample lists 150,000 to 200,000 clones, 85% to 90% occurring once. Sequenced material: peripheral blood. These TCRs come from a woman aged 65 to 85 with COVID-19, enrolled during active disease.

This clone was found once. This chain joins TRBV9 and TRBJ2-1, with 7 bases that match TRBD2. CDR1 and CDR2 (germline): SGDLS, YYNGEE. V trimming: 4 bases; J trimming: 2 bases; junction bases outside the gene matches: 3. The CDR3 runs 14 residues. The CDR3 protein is CASSPGTTYNEQFF. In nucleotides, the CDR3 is TGTGCCAGCAGCCCCGGGACTACCTACAATGAGCAGTTCTTC.

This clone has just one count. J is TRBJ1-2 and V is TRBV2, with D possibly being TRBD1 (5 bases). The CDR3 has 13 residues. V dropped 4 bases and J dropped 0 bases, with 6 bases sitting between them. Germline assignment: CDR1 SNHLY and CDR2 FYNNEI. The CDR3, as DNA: TGTGCCAGCAGTGGGGGGGCTAACTATGGCTACACCTTC. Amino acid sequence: CASSGGANYGYTF.

Here the CDR3 DNA reads TGTGCCAGCAGCCCCCAGACAGGGCTAGGGGCAGATACGCAGTATTTT. It specifies CASSPQTGLGADTQYF. The gene calls are TRBV11-3 and TRBJ2-3; 7 nucleotides align to TRBD1. The trim removed 5 bases at V and 4 bases at J, leaving 12 bases unmatched. CDR1 SGHNT and CDR2 YENEEA come from the germline V gene. The CDR3 has 16 amino acids.

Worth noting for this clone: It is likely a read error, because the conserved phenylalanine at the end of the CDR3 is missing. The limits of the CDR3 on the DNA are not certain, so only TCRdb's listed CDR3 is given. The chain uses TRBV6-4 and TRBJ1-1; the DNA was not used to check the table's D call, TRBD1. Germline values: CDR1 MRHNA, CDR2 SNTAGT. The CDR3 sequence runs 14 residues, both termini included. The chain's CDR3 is CASSVRQRRLCIMV.

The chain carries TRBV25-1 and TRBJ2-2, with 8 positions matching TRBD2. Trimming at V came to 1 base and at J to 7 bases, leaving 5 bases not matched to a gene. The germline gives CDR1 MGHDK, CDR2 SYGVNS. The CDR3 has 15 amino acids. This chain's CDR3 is CASSEFSGTDGELFF. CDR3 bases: TGTGCCAGCAGTGAATTTAGCGGGACTGACGGGGAGCTGTTTTTT.

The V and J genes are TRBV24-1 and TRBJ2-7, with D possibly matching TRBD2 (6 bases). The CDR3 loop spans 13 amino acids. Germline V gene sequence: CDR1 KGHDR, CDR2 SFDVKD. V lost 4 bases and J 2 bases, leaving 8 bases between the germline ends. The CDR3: CATSEGGTYEQYF. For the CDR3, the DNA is TGTGCCACCAGTGAGGGGGGAACCTACGAGCAGTACTTC.

CDR3: CASSTGSGSYNEQFF. The DNA for the CDR3 is TGTGCCAGCAGCACAGGGTCCGGGTCCTACAATGAGCAGTTCTTC. The rearrangement joins TRBV7-2 to TRBJ2-1; D might be TRBD1 (6 bases). This CDR3 contains 15 residues. CDR1 and CDR2 from the germline V gene are SGHTA and FQGNSA. V lost 5 bases and J 1 base, leaving 12 bases between the germline ends.

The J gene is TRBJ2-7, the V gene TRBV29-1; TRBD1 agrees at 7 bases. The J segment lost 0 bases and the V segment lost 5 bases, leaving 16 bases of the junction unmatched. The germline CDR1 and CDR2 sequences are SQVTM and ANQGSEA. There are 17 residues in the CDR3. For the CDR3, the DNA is TGCAGCGTTATTTCTAAACCCCCGACAGGGCTCTCCTACGAGCAGTACTTC. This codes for CSVISKPPTGLSYEQYF.

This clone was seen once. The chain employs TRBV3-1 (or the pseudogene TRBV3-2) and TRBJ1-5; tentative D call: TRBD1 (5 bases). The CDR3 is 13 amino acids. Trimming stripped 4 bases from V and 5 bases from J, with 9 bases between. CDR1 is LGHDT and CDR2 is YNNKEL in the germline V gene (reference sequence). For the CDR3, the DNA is TGTGCCAGCAGCCCGATACAGGATCAGCCCCAGCATTTT. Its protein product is CASSPIQDQPQHF.

The CDR3 sequence: CASSLSLTSGKQYF. The CDR3 nucleotides read TGTGCCAGCAGTTTATCTCTGACTAGCGGTAAGCAGTACTTC. V gene TRBV28 combines with J gene TRBJ2-7; TRBD2 matches 9 bases. The germline CDR1 and CDR2 sequences are MDHEN and SYDVKM. V trimming: 1 base; J trimming: 8 bases; junction bases outside the gene matches: 6. There are 14 residues in the CDR3.

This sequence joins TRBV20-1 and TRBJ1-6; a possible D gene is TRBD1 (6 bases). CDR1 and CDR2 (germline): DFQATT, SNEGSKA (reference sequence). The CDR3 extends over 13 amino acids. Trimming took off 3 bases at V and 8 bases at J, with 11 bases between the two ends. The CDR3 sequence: CSASMPGDSPLHF. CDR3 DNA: TGCAGTGCTAGTATGCCAGGGGATTCACCCCTCCACTTT.

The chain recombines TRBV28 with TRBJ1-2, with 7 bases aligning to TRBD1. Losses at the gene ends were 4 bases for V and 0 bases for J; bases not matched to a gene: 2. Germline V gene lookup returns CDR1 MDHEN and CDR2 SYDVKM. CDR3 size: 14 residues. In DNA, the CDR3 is TGTGCCAGCAGTTCAGGGGGGACTAACTATGGCTACACCTTC. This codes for CASSSGGTNYGYTF.

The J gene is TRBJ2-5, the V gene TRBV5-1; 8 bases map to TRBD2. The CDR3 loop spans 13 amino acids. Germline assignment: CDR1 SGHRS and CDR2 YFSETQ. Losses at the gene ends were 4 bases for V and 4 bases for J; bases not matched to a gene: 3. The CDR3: CASSLTSVETQYF. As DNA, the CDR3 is TGCGCCAGCAGCCTGACTAGCGTAGAGACCCAGTACTTC.

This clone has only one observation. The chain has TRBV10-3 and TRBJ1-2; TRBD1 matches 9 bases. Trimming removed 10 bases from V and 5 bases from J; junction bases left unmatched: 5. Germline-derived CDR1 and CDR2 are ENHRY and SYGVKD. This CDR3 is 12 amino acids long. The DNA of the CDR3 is TGTGCCACTACAGGGGGCGCTTATGGCTACACCTTC. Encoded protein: CATTGGAYGYTF.

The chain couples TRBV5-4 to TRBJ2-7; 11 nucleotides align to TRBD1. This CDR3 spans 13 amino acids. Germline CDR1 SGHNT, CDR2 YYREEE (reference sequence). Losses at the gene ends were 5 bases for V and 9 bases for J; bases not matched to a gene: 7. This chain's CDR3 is CASSLGQGAGQYF. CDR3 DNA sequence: TGTGCCAGCAGTCTCGGACAGGGGGCGGGGCAGTACTTC.

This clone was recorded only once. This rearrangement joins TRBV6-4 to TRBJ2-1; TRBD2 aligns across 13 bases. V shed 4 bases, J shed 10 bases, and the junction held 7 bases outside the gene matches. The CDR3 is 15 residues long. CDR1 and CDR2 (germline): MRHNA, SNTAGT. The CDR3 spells CASSADGTSGTEQFF. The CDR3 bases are TGTGCCAGCAGTGCCGACGGGACTAGCGGGACCGAGCAGTTCTTC.